Listed here are 9 T cell receptor beta chains from one sample, sequenced in a study of T cells in Graves' hyperthyroidism and ophthalmopathy (dated by TCRdb to between 2018 and 2021). The library was produced with multiplex PCR. This sample was sequenced with an Illumina HiSeq 2000. The TCR beta CDR3 regions were amplified from the RNA transcripts. For the first round of RT-PCR on the TCR CDR3, the HTBI primer set was used together with the Qiagen OneStep RT-PCR kit. The public reads were quality trimmed at Q25 with fastp and then assembled into clones with MiXCR by TCRdb, keeping productive beta chains. All rows with the same CDR3 protein become a single entry with the most common DNA and genes. The sample records more than 350,000 distinct CDR3 sequences, approximately 15% of which are singletons. Jointly, the top ten make up less than 20% of the sample. Material: blood. The receptors come from a woman younger than 45 with Graves' ophthalmopathy.

This clonotype was seen repeatedly, ten times or more. The gene calls are TRBV28 and TRBJ1-1; D gene ambiguous. Trimming left V 5 bases short and J 6 bases short, with 10 bases between. The CDR3 is 12 amino acids. Per the germline V gene, CDR1 is MDHEN and CDR2 is SYDVKM. The CDR3 loop reads CASSPMTPEAFF. CDR3 nucleotide sequence: TGTGCCAGCAGTCCCATGACACCTGAAGCTTTCTTT.

This clonotype appeared many times. This chain joins TRBV5-1 and TRBJ1-4; perhaps TRBD1 as D (6 bases). This CDR3 contains 14 residues. Germline V lookup: CDR1 SGHRS, CDR2 YFSETQ. The ends were cut back, 2 bases at V and 5 bases at J, with 10 bases in the middle. The CDR3 protein is CASSLRGLNEKLFF. CDR3 nucleotide sequence: TGCGCCAGCAGCTTACGGGGGCTGAATGAAAAACTGTTTTTT.

At least ten counts were recorded for this clonotype. The V and J genes are TRBV3-1 and TRBJ1-1; D is perhaps TRBD1 (6 bases). The CDR3 sequence is 16 residues long. The germline V and J ends were trimmed by 1 base and 0 bases, with 12 bases remaining between them. Looked up from germline, CDR1 is LGHDT and CDR2 is YNNKEL (reference sequence). CDR3 region: CASSQGGGIVNTEAFF. The CDR3 DNA reads TGTGCCAGCAGCCAAGGGGGGGGCATCGTGAACACTGAAGCTTTCTTT.

This clonotype was detected a few times. The V gene is TRBV28, the J gene TRBJ2-5, with TRBD2 matching 9 bases. Germline CDR1 is MDHEN and CDR2 is SYDVKM. The CDR3 sequence is 14 residues long. V lost 8 bases and J lost 1; bases outside the gene matches: 5. CDR3 in amino acids: CASQRGEVQETQYF. For the CDR3, the DNA is TGTGCCAGCCAGCGGGGGGAGGTCCAAGAGACCCAGTACTTC.

The rearrangement links TRBV27 to TRBJ1-2; D unclear. V was cut by 5 bases and J by 2 bases, with 12 bases left in between. This CDR3 region has 14 residues. Germline assignment: CDR1 MNHEY and CDR2 SMNVEV (reference sequence). The chain's CDR3 is CASSPRTDNYGYTF. CDR3 nucleotide sequence: TGTGCCAGCAGTCCTAGGACGGACAACTATGGCTACACCTTC.

The chain is built from TRBV28 and TRBJ1-4, with 7 nucleotides matching TRBD1. Germline V gives CDR1 MDHEN, CDR2 SYDVKM. This CDR3 is 15 amino acids long. The trim removed 6 bases at V and 8 bases at J, leaving 12 bases unmatched. CDR3 loop: CASSKLEGGGEKLFF. In nucleotides, the CDR3 is TGTGCCAGCAGCAAATTGGAGGGAGGGGGCGAAAAACTGTTTTTT.

This clonotype was counted a few times. V usage is TRBV29-1 and J usage is TRBJ2-5; 8 bases align to TRBD1. The CDR3 spans 11 residues. Per germline, CDR1 SQVTM and CDR2 ANQGSEA. The CDR3 spells CNGQGSKTQYF. The CDR3 nucleotides read TGCAACGGACAGGGTTCGAAGACCCAGTACTTC. The variable domain in full, completed from reference TRBV29-1 and TRBJ2-5, reads SAVISQKPSRDICQRGTSLTIQCQVDSQVTMMFWYRQQPGQSLTLIATANQGSEATYESGFVIDKFPISRPNLTFSTLTVSNMSPEDSSIYLCNGQGSKTQYFGPGTRLLVL.

Ten or more counts support this clonotype. The rearrangement uses TRBV11-2 and TRBJ2-2, with D possibly TRBD1 on 6 matching bases. Germline CDR1 and CDR2: SGHAT and FQNNGV. The CDR3 totals 15 residues. With 2 bases removed from V and 4 bases from J, the gap between germline ends came to 11 bases. The CDR3 sequence is CASSLYLGGTGELFF. For the CDR3, the DNA is TGTGCCAGCAGCTTATATCTAGGGGGCACCGGGGAGCTGTTTTTT.

This clonotype was seen ten or more times. The chain employs TRBV12-3 or TRBV12-4 and TRBJ1-1; TRBD1 is a possible D gene (6 bases). The length of the CDR3 is 11 residues. V was cut by 6 bases and J by 11 bases, with 13 bases left in between. The CDR3 DNA sequence: TGTGCCAGCAGGAAACAGGGTTGGGCTTTCTTT. The encoded protein is CASRKQGWAFF.